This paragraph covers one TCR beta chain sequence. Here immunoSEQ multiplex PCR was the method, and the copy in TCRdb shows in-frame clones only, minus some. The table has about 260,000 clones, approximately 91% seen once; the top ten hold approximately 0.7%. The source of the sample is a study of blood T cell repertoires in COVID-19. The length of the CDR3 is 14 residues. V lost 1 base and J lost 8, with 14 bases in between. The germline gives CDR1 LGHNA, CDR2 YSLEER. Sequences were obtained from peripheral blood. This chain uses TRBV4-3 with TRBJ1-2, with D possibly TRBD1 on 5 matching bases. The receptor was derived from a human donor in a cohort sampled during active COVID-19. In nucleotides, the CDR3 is TGCGCCAGCAGCCAAGGAAGCGCGGGGGGAGGCTACACCTTC. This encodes CASSQGSAGGGYTF.